The rows below give T cell receptor beta chains drawn from one sample of a study of control samples from healthy donors and cancer patients. The table came from immunoSEQ multiplex PCR; TCRdb's copy has only in-frame clones and leaves some out. The data contain some 200,000 clones, just under 95% of them seen just once; the ten biggest clones take up almost 1.5%. The material sequenced was blood. These receptors were obtained from a man aged 18 to 29 in good health. CDR3s include the opening cysteine and the closing phenylalanine or tryptophan. The order of the fields is V gene, J gene, clone size, D gene, CDR3 DNA, CDR3 protein. The D gene is left open where the match is weak. A clone size is listed for some rows: how often the clone was seen (once, few, many), or a class if it is expanded.

V gene: TRBV19
J gene: TRBJ1-1
clone size: .
D gene: TRBD1
CDR3 DNA: TGTGCCAGTAGTATAGGGACAGGGGGTTCCGGCACTGAAGCTTTCTTT
CDR3 protein: CASSIGTGGSGTEAFF

V gene: TRBV11-2
J gene: TRBJ2-7
clone size: .
D gene: .
CDR3 DNA: TGTGCCAGCAGCACCGCCAACTACGAGCAGTACTTC
CDR3 protein: CASSTANYEQYF

V gene: TRBV9
J gene: TRBJ1-1
clone size: .
D gene: TRBD1
CDR3 DNA: TGTGCCAGCAGCCCAGGGGGGGAAGGAACTGAAGCTTTCTTT
CDR3 protein: CASSPGGEGTEAFF

V gene: TRBV20-1
J gene: TRBJ2-7
clone size: .
D gene: .
CDR3 DNA: TGCAGTGCTAGTCGAGGGCCTCCTTTTTACGAGCAGTACTTC
CDR3 protein: CSASRGPPFYEQYF

V gene: TRBV3-1/TRBV3-2
J gene: TRBJ1-3
clone size: .
D gene: .
CDR3 DNA: TGTGCCAGCAGCCAAGAGTTCCTTTCGGAGTCTGGAAACACCATATATTTT
CDR3 protein: CASSQEFLSESGNTIYF

V gene: TRBV5-4
J gene: TRBJ1-1
clone size: .
D gene: .
CDR3 DNA: TGTGCCAGCAGCTTGGCCACTGAAGCTTTCTTT
CDR3 protein: CASSLATEAFF

V gene: TRBV18
J gene: TRBJ1-1
clone size: .
D gene: .
CDR3 DNA: TGTGCCAGCTCATCCCGGGACATTGGCACTGAAGCTTTCTTT
CDR3 protein: CASSSRDIGTEAFF

V gene: TRBV12-5
J gene: TRBJ1-4
clone size: once
D gene: TRBD1
CDR3 DNA: TGTGCTAGTGCCCCGCGGGGTAGGGGGCGACAGAATGAAAAACTGTTTTTT
CDR3 protein: CASAPRGRGRQNEKLFF

V gene: TRBV9
J gene: TRBJ1-2
clone size: .
D gene: .
CDR3 DNA: TGTGCCAGCAATCTCCGGGGCTCAAATAACTATGGCTACACCTTC
CDR3 protein: CASNLRGSNNYGYTF

V gene: TRBV7-2
J gene: TRBJ2-1
clone size: .
D gene: TRBD2
CDR3 DNA: TGTGCCAGCAGCTTAGATAGCGGGGGTATCTCCTACAATGAGCAGTTCTTC
CDR3 protein: CASSLDSGGISYNEQFF

V gene: TRBV5-1
J gene: TRBJ2-3
clone size: .
D gene: .
CDR3 DNA: TGCGCCAGCAGCTTCGACTGGAACGATACGCAGTATTTT
CDR3 protein: CASSFDWNDTQYF

V gene: TRBV6-5
J gene: TRBJ2-7
clone size: .
D gene: TRBD1
CDR3 DNA: TGTGCCAGCAGTTCCCGGACAGGCTACGAGCAGTACTTC
CDR3 protein: CASSSRTGYEQYF

V gene: TRBV6-2/TRBV6-3
J gene: TRBJ1-5
clone size: .
D gene: .
CDR3 DNA: TGTGCCAGCAGTATGTTACAACAGCCCCAGCATTTT
CDR3 protein: CASSMLQQPQHF

V gene: TRBV28
J gene: TRBJ2-1
clone size: .
D gene: TRBD1
CDR3 DNA: TGTGCCAGCAGAGAACAGGGGGCTAAATACAATGAGCAGTTCTTC
CDR3 protein: CASREQGAKYNEQFF

V gene: TRBV7-7
J gene: TRBJ2-2
clone size: .
D gene: TRBD1
CDR3 DNA: TGTGCCAGCAGCGCACAGGGGACGGCCGGGGAGCTGTTTTTT
CDR3 protein: CASSAQGTAGELFF

V gene: TRBV5-5
J gene: TRBJ1-1
clone size: once
D gene: .
CDR3 DNA: TGTGCCAGCAGCCTAAAACAGGGTTTCGGGAACACTGAAGCTTTCTTT
CDR3 protein: CASSLKQGFGNTEAFF

V gene: TRBV28
J gene: TRBJ2-1
clone size: .
D gene: TRBD2
CDR3 DNA: TGTGCCAGCAGTGCCACCGGCGGGGGGTCATTCAGGGAGCAGTTCTTC
CDR3 protein: CASSATGGGSFREQFF

V gene: TRBV18
J gene: TRBJ1-4
clone size: .
D gene: .
CDR3 DNA: TGTGCCACGTCGCAGAGCCATACTAATGAAAAACTGTTTTTT
CDR3 protein: CATSQSHTNEKLFF

V gene: TRBV10-2
J gene: TRBJ2-4
clone size: .
D gene: TRBD1
CDR3 DNA: TGCGCCAGCAGTACAACCGCACCCGGGACAGGGGGTCGCCTCGATCTAGCCAAAAACATTCAGTACTTC
CDR3 protein: CASSTTAPGTGGRLDLAKNIQYF

V gene: TRBV3-1/TRBV3-2
J gene: TRBJ2-7
clone size: .
D gene: .
CDR3 DNA: TGTGCCAGCAGCCGGTCGGGGGCCGGCTACGAGCAGTACTTC
CDR3 protein: CASSRSGAGYEQYF

V gene: TRBV5-8
J gene: TRBJ1-6
clone size: few
D gene: .
CDR3 DNA: TGTGCCAGCAGCTCCGGGGGAGGGCTAAATTCACCCCTCCACTTT
CDR3 protein: CASSSGGGLNSPLHF

V gene: TRBV5-1
J gene: TRBJ1-4
clone size: .
D gene: TRBD1
CDR3 DNA: TGCGCCAGCAGCTCAGGGGGCCAGAATGAAAAACTGTTTTTT
CDR3 protein: CASSSGGQNEKLFF

V gene: TRBV5-6
J gene: TRBJ2-2
clone size: .
D gene: .
CDR3 DNA: TGTGCCAGCAGCTTGTGGCAGACCGTTAACACCGGGGAGCTGTTTTTT
CDR3 protein: CASSLWQTVNTGELFF

V gene: TRBV6-5
J gene: TRBJ1-3
clone size: .
D gene: .
CDR3 DNA: TGTGCCAGCAGGGCGGACGGAGACACCATATATTTT
CDR3 protein: CASRADGDTIYF

V gene: TRBV28
J gene: TRBJ2-5
clone size: .
D gene: .
CDR3 DNA: TGTGCCAGCAGGGAGACACTACAAGAGACCCAGTACTTC
CDR3 protein: CASRETLQETQYF

V gene: TRBV7-2
J gene: TRBJ2-1
clone size: .
D gene: .
CDR3 DNA: TGTGCCAGCAGCTCGAGGACAGAGACGGGTGAGCAGTTCTTC
CDR3 protein: CASSSRTETGEQFF

V gene: TRBV11-2
J gene: TRBJ1-3
clone size: once
D gene: .
CDR3 DNA: TGTGCCAGCAGCTTAGTATCGGGAAACACCATATATTTT
CDR3 protein: CASSLVSGNTIYF

V gene: TRBV15
J gene: TRBJ1-4
clone size: .
D gene: TRBD1
CDR3 DNA: TGTGTCACCAGCAGAGGGACAGGGGATTATGAAAAACTGTTTTTT
CDR3 protein: CVTSRGTGDYEKLFF

V gene: TRBV5-4
J gene: TRBJ2-7
clone size: .
D gene: .
CDR3 DNA: TGTGCCAGCAGCTCAGGACATCAAGCCTACGAGCAGTACTTC
CDR3 protein: CASSSGHQAYEQYF

V gene: TRBV12-3/TRBV12-4
J gene: TRBJ2-1
clone size: .
D gene: .
CDR3 DNA: TGTGCCAGCAGTTCCAGATATGAGCAGTTCTTC
CDR3 protein: CASSSRYEQFF

V gene: TRBV4-1
J gene: TRBJ2-7
clone size: .
D gene: .
CDR3 DNA: TGCGCCAGCAGCCAAGCCCCGACAAACGAGCAGTACTTC
CDR3 protein: CASSQAPTNEQYF

V gene: TRBV7-2
J gene: TRBJ2-3
clone size: once
D gene: .
CDR3 DNA: TGTGCCAGCAGCTTATCAGCGGGCGGGATCCATACGCAGTATTTT
CDR3 protein: CASSLSAGGIHTQYF

V gene: TRBV6-6
J gene: TRBJ1-2
clone size: .
D gene: TRBD1
CDR3 DNA: TGTGCCAGCAGCATCCAGACAGGGGGCGGTCGTTGGGGCTACACCTTC
CDR3 protein: CASSIQTGGGRWGYTF

V gene: TRBV14
J gene: TRBJ1-4
clone size: .
D gene: .
CDR3 DNA: TGTGCCAGCAGCCAAGTCGGGCGGGAAAAACTGTTTTTT
CDR3 protein: CASSQVGREKLFF

V gene: TRBV7-3
J gene: TRBJ2-1
clone size: .
D gene: .
CDR3 DNA: TGTGCCAGCAGCTTAGATGGCAACTCGGACAATGAGCAGTTCTTC
CDR3 protein: CASSLDGNSDNEQFF